Listed below are T cell receptor beta chains from one sample, sequenced in a study of blood T cell repertoires in COVID-19. Profiling relied on immunoSEQ multiplex PCR, and the TCRdb table lists in-frame clones only, not all of them. The table records 90,000 to 150,000 clones, less than 90% of them present only once. Sequenced material: peripheral blood. The origin of the receptors is a man aged 70 or older who had recovered from COVID-19. Both conserved end residues are part of each CDR3. Each record gives: V gene, J gene, D gene, clone size, CDR3 DNA, CDR3 protein. D genes are given only for firm matches. Size tells how often a clone was seen (once, few, many) or the class of an expanded clone, and some rows leave it out.

>TRBV30|TRBJ2-4|TRBD2|once
TGTGCCTGGAGTGATATCGGGACAGCCGCCAGGACTAGCGGGGGTCTAGCCAAAAACATTCAGTACTTC
CAWSDIGTAARTSGGLAKNIQYF
>TRBV6-5|TRBJ2-7|TRBD1|-
TGTGCCCTGACAGGGGAAACCTACGAGCAGTACTTC
CALTGETYEQYF
>TRBV5-4|TRBJ2-1|TRBD2|-
TGTGCCAGCAGCACCGGACTAGCGGGGAATGAGCAGTTCTTC
CASSTGLAGNEQFF
>TRBV27|TRBJ2-3|TRBD2|-
TGTGCCAGCAGCCGACTAGCGGGGGGTAGCACAGATACGCAGTATTTT
CASSRLAGGSTDTQYF
>TRBV3-1/TRBV3-2|TRBJ1-4|-|-
TGTGCCAGCAGCCTTCCGGGGGCAACTAATGAAAAACTGTTTTTT
CASSLPGATNEKLFF
>TRBV29-1|TRBJ2-3|TRBD1|-
TGCAGCGTAGAGACAGGGGCGGATACGCAGTATTTT
CSVETGADTQYF
>TRBV28|TRBJ1-2|-|-
TGTGCCAGCAGTTTGGCCTCTAGACAGATCTATGGCTACACCTTC
CASSLASRQIYGYTF
>TRBV19|TRBJ2-1|TRBD2|-
TGTGCCAGTAGTGACGAGAGACTAGCGGGAGGGCCTGTCAATGAGCAGTTCTTC
CASSDERLAGGPVNEQFF
>TRBV28|TRBJ2-2|-|-
TGTGCCAGCAGGCGGAGTCCCGCGAACACCGGGGAGCTGTTTTTT
CASRRSPANTGELFF
>TRBV20-1|TRBJ2-1|TRBD1|-
TGCAGTGCTAGTTCCGGCCCGGGACAGGGGTACAATGAGCAGTTCTTC
CSASSGPGQGYNEQFF
>TRBV2|TRBJ2-7|-|-
TGTGCCAGCAGACAGAGCGAGCAGTACTTC
CASRQSEQYF
>TRBV27|TRBJ1-3|TRBD1|-
TGTGCCAGCAGTCGGACAGGGTCCGGAAACACCATATATTTT
CASSRTGSGNTIYF
>TRBV27|TRBJ2-3|TRBD1|once
TGTGCCAGCAGTTCGCTAGGGGGACAGGCTCGAGGTACGCAGTATTTT
CASSSLGGQARGTQYF
>TRBV19|TRBJ2-7|TRBD2|-
TGTGCCAGTAGTACAAGGCACGGGGGGGCCTACGAGCAGTACTTC
CASSTRHGGAYEQYF
>TRBV7-6|TRBJ2-2|TRBD2|-
TGTGCCAGCAGCCCGTCGACTAGCGGGATGTTCACCGGGGAGCTGTTTTTT
CASSPSTSGMFTGELFF
>TRBV3-1/TRBV3-2|TRBJ1-3|-|-
TGTGCCAGCAGCCACAGGGTTACCCCTTACTTCTCTGGAAACACCATATATTTT
CASSHRVTPYFSGNTIYF
>TRBV5-5|TRBJ2-5|-|once
TGTGCCAGCAGCTTGGGTGGACAGCAAGAGACCCAGTACTTC
CASSLGGQQETQYF
>TRBV27|TRBJ1-6|TRBD1|-
TGTGCCAGCAGGGGGACAGGGAGCTCACCCCTCCACTTT
CASRGTGSSPLHF
>TRBV28|TRBJ2-7|TRBD2|few
TGTGCCAGCATCATGGGGGGGCTAGCGGGAGTTTACGAGCAGTACTTC
CASIMGGLAGVYEQYF
>TRBV9|TRBJ1-1|-|once
TGTGCCAGCAGCGTAGGAAACAGGGCTAAACTGGGGAACACTGAAGCTTTCTTT
CASSVGNRAKLGNTEAFF
>TRBV12-3/TRBV12-4|TRBJ1-6|-|-
TGTGCCAGCGGGAACGGGACTTTTGGGGACCTCCACTTT
CASGNGTFGDLHF
>TRBV7-9|TRBJ2-7|TRBD1|-
TGTGCCAGCAGCGGCAGGGGGCGCTACGAGCAGTACTTC
CASSGRGRYEQYF
>TRBV2|TRBJ2-2|TRBD2|-
TGTGCCACCCCTCGAGGACTAGCGGTCACCGGGGAGCTGTTTTTT
CATPRGLAVTGELFF
>TRBV7-9|TRBJ2-5|TRBD2|-
TGTGCCAGCAGCCAATTAGCGGGGGAGACCCAGTACTTC
CASSQLAGETQYF
>TRBV28|TRBJ1-1|-|-
TGTGCCAGCAGTTCCCGTTACACTGAAGCTTTCTTT
CASSSRYTEAFF
>TRBV19|TRBJ1-5|-|-
TGTGCCAGTAGGGAACGGGGGAGCAATCAGCCCCAGCATTTT
CASRERGSNQPQHF
>TRBV20-1|TRBJ2-1|-|-
TGCAGTGCCGACAGGTACAATGAGCAGTTCTTC
CSADRYNEQFF
>TRBV5-1|TRBJ2-5|-|-
TGCGCCAGCAGCTTAGGGCCAGGGGCCAGTCAGACCCAGTACTTC
CASSLGPGASQTQYF
>TRBV10-3|TRBJ2-1|-|-
TGTGCCATCAGGTCATTACAGGGCCCAACCCCCAACTCCTACAATGAGCAGTTCTTC
CAIRSLQGPTPNSYNEQFF
>TRBV27|TRBJ2-7|-|-
TGTGCCAGCAGTTTATTTTATGAGGGGGTCGGTGAGCAGTACTTC
CASSLFYEGVGEQYF
>TRBV5-1|TRBJ1-1|-|-
TGCGCCAGCAGCCTCCCCGCCGGACAGAACATGAACACTGAAGCTTTCTTT
CASSLPAGQNMNTEAFF
>TRBV5-1|TRBJ1-2|TRBD1|-
TGCGCCAGCAGCTTGGACAGGGGTGAGGACTATGGCTACACCTTC
CASSLDRGEDYGYTF
>TRBV2|TRBJ2-3|-|-
TGTGCCAGCACAAAACTCACAGATACGCAGTATTTT
CASTKLTDTQYF
>TRBV12-2|TRBJ1-6|-|few
TGTGCAAGTCGCCTCTCCTTGGAGGGGGCTTTTATGTATAATTCACCCCTCCACTTT
CASRLSLEGAFMYNSPLHF
>TRBV15|TRBJ2-3|TRBD2|-
TGTGCCACCAGCAGAGGACTAGCGAGAGGGGAAGATACGCAGTATTTT
CATSRGLARGEDTQYF
>TRBV11-2|TRBJ1-2|TRBD1|once
TGTGCCAGCAGAACCGGGACAGGGGTCTACTATGGCTACACCTTC
CASRTGTGVYYGYTF
>TRBV11-2|TRBJ1-1|TRBD1|-
TGTGCCAGCAGAAAGACAGGGGCGAACACTGAAGCTTTCTTT
CASRKTGANTEAFF
>TRBV5-6|TRBJ2-2|TRBD1|-
TGTGCCAGCAGCAGCGACAGGGGCCTGGACCGGGAGCTGTTTTTT
CASSSDRGLDRELFF
>TRBV5-1|TRBJ2-1|-|once
TGCGCCAGCAGCTTGGAACTCTCCTACAATGAGCAGTTCTTC
CASSLELSYNEQFF
>TRBV6-5|TRBJ1-5|-|-
TGTGCCAGCAGTTTTCCAGGTCAGCCCCAGCATTTT
CASSFPGQPQHF